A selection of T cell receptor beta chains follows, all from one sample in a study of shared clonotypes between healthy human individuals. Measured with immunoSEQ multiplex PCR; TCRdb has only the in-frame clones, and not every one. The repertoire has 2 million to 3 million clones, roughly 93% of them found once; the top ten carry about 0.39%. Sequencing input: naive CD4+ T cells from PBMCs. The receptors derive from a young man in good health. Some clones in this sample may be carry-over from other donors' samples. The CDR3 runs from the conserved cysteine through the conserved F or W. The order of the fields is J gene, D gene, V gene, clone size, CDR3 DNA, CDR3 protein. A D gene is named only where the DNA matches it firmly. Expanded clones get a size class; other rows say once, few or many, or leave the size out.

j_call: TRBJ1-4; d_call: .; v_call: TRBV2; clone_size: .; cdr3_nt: TGTGCCAGCAGCGGGACGGGAACAACTAATGAAAAACTGTTTTTT; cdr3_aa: CASSGTGTTNEKLFF
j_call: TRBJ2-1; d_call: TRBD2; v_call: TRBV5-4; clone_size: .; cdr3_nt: TGTGCCAGCAGCTTGGCCGGGACTAGCGGCTACAATGAGCAGTTCTTC; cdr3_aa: CASSLAGTSGYNEQFF
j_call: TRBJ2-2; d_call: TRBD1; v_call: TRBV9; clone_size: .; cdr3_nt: TGTGCCAGCGGACAGGGGGGGAACACCGGGGAGCTGTTTTTT; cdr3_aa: CASGQGGNTGELFF
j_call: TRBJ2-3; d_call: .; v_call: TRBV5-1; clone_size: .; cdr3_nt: TGCGCCAGCAGCTCGGGACTCTTCACAGATACGCAGTATTTT; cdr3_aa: CASSSGLFTDTQYF
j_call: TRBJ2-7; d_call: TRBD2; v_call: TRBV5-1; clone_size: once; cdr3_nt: TGCGCCAGCAGCTTGGGTGGAATGGGTAGCGGGGCCTACGAGCAGTACTTC; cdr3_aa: CASSLGGMGSGAYEQYF
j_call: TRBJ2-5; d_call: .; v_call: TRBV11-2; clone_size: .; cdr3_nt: TGTGCCAGCAGCTTAAGTGGCAGGATCCAAGAGACCCAGTACTTC; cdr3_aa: CASSLSGRIQETQYF
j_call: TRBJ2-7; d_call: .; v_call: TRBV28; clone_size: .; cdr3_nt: TGTGCCAGCGGACAGGGACGCGGGGGTGGCGAGCAGTACTTC; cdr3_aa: CASGQGRGGGEQYF
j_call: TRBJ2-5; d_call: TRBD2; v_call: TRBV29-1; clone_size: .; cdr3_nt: TGCAGCGTTTCGAGACTAGCGGGAGGGCCCGGAGAGACCCAGTACTTC; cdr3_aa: CSVSRLAGGPGETQYF
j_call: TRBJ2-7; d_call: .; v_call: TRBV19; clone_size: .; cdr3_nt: TGTGCCAGTAGTACCTTGACAGGAACCTACGAGCAGTACTTC; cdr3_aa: CASSTLTGTYEQYF
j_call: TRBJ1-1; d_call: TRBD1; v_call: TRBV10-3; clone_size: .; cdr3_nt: TGTGCCAGTAAAACAGGGGACACTGAAGCTTTCTTT; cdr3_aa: CASKTGDTEAFF
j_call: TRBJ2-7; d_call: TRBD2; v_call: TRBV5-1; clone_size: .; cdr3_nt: TGCGCCAGCAGCTTGGGTGGACTAGCGGGGCCGGACTACGAGCAGTACTTC; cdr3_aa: CASSLGGLAGPDYEQYF
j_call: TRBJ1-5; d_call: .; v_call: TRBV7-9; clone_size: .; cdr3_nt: TGTGCCAGCAGCTTAGCAGGGGGCAATCAGCCCCAGCATTTT; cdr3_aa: CASSLAGGNQPQHF
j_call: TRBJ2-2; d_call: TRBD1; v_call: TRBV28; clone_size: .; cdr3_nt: TGTGCCAGCAGTTTGGGGGACAGAGTCACCGGGGAGCTGTTTTTT; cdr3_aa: CASSLGDRVTGELFF
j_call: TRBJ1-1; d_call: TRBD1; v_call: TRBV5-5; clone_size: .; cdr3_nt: TGTGCCAGCAGCTGGACAGGGGCCGCTGAAGCTTTCTTT; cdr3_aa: CASSWTGAAEAFF
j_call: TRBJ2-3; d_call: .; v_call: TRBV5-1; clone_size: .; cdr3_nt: TGCGCCAGCAGGGCGTGGGGAGGCACAGATACGCAGTATTTT; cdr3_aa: CASRAWGGTDTQYF
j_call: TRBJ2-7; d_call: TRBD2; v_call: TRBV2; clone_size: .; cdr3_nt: TGTGCCAGCAGACTAGCGGGATTGGTGCAGTACTTC; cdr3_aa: CASRLAGLVQYF
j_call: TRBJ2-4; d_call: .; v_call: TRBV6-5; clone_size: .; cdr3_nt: TGTGCCAGCAGTTACGCCAGTAGGGGAGCCAAAAACATTCAGTACTTC; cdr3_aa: CASSYASRGAKNIQYF
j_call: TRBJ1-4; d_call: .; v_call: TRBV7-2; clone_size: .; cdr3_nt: TGTGCCAGCAGCTCTCCTCGGGGAGGGATCAATGAAAAACTGTTTTTT; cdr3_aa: CASSSPRGGINEKLFF
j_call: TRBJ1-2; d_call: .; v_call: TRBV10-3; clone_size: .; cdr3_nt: TGTGCCATCAGTGAGTCGACCAGACAAGGATATTCGGGGAATGGCTACACCTTC; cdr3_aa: CAISESTRQGYSGNGYTF
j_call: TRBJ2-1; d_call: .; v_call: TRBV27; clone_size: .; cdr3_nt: TGTGCCAGCAGTTCCCGGCAGACTTTCTCCTACAATGAGCAGTTCTTC; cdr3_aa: CASSSRQTFSYNEQFF
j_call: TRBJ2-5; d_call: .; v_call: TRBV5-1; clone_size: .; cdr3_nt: TGCGCCAGCAGGGCTGGGATATCTAGGGACCAAGAGACCCAGTACTTC; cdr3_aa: CASRAGISRDQETQYF
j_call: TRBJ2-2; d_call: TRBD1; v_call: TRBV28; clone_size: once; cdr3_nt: TGTGCCAGTTACGGGACAGGGAACACCGGGGAGCTGTTTTTT; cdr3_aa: CASYGTGNTGELFF
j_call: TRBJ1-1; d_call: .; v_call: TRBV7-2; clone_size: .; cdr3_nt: TGTGCCAGCAGCTTATTAAAGGGGCGGGTCACTGAAGCTTTCTTT; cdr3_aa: CASSLLKGRVTEAFF
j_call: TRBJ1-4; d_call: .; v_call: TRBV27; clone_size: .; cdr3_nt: TGTGCCAGGGGGTTTATAGAAACAGGTGAAAAAAAACTGTTTTTT; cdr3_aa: CARGFIETGEKKLFF
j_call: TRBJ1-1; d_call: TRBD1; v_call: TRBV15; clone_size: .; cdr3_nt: TGTGCCACCAGCAGAGTCGGGACAGCCGAAGCTTTCTTT; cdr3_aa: CATSRVGTAEAFF
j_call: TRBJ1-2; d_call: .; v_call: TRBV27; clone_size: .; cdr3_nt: TGTGCCAGCAGTTTATATATCCGGGGTGCTAACTATGGCTACACCTTC; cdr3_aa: CASSLYIRGANYGYTF
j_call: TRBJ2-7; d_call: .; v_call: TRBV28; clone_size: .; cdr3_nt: TGTGCCAGCAGCTCACCTTTTAGCGGTTACGAGCAGTACTTC; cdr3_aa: CASSSPFSGYEQYF
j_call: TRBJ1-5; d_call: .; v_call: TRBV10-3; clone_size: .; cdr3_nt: TGTGCCATCAGTCCGGACAGAAGCAATCAGCCCCAGCATTTT; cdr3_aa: CAISPDRSNQPQHF
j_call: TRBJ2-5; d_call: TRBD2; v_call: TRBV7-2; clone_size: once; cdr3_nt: TGTGCCAGCAGCTTAGCGCCAGCGGGAGGGGTGGAGACCCAGTACTTC; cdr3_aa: CASSLAPAGGVETQYF
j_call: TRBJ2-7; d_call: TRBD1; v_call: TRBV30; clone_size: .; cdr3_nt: TGTGCCTGGAGCGCCATCCTCCCAGGGACAGGGGGGACCGAGCAGTACTTC; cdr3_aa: CAWSAILPGTGGTEQYF
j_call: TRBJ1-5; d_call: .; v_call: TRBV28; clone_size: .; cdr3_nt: TGTGCCAGCAGCCTCGGTGGGGGCCGCAATCAGCCCCAGCATTTT; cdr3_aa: CASSLGGGRNQPQHF
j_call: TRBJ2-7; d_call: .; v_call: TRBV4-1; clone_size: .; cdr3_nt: TGCGCCAGCAGCCAAGATGAGGGAGCGAAGAGCTCCTACGAGCAGTACTTC; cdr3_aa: CASSQDEGAKSSYEQYF
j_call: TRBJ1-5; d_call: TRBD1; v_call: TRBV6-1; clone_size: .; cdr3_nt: TGTGCCAGCAGTGAAGCGTACAGGGGGGGTCAGCCCCAGCATTTT; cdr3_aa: CASSEAYRGGQPQHF
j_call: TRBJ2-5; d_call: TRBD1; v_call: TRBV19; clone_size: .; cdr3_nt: TGTGCCAGTAGTATCATGGGGACAGGGGAAGAGACCCAGTACTTC; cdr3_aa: CASSIMGTGEETQYF
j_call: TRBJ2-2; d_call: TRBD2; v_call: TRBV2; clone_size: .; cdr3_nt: TGTGCCAGCAGTGAAGGGCTAGCGGGAGAGGCCGGGGAGCTGTTTTTT; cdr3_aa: CASSEGLAGEAGELFF
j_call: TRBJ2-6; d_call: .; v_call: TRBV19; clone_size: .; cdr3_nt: TGTGCCAGTAGTCCCCCCGCAGGGAAGTCTGGGGCCAACGTCCTGACTTTC; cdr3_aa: CASSPPAGKSGANVLTF
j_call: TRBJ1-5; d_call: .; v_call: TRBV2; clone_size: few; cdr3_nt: TGTGCCAGCAACCACAATAGCAATCAGCCCCAGCATTTT; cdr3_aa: CASNHNSNQPQHF
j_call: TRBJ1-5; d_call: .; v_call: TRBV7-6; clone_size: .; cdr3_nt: TGTGCCAGCAGCTTAGGAGGGAGTCAGCCCCAGCATTTT; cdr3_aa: CASSLGGSQPQHF
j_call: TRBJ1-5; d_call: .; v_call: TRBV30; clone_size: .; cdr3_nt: TGTGCCTGGAGTGTACTAGATCAGCCCCAGCATTTT; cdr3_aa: CAWSVLDQPQHF
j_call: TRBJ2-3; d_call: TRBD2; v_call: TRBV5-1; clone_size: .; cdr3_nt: TGCGCCAGCAGCTTGGCGGGCCGGGAGGCGGGCACAGATACGCAGTATTTT; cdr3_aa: CASSLAGREAGTDTQYF